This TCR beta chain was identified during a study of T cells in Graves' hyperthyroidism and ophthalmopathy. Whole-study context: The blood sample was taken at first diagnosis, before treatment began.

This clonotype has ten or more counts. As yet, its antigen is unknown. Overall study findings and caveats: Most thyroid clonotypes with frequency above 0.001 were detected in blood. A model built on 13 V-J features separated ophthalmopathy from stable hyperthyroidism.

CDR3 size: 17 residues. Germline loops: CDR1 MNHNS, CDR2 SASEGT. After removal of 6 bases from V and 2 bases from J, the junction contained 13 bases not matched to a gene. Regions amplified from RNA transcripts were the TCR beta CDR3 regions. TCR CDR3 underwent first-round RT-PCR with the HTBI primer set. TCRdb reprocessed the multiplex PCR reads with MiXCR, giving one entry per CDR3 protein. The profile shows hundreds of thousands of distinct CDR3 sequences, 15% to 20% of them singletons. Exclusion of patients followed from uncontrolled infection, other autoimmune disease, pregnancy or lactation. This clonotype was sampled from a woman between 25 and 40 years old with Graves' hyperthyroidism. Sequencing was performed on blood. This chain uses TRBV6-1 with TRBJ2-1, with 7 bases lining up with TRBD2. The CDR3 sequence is CASSVVAGGPAYNEQFF. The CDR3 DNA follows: TGTGCCAGCAGCGTCGTAGCGGGTGGCCCTGCCTACAATGAGCAGTTCTTC.